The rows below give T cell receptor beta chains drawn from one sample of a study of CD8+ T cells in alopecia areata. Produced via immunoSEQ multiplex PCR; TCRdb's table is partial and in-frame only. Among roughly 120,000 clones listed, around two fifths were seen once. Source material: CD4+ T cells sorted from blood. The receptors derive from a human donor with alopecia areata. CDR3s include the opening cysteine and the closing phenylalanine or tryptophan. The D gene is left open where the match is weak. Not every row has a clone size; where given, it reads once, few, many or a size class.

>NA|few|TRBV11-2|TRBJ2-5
TGTGCCAGCAGCACACCCGCCGGGGCCCGGGAGACCCAGTACTTC
CASSTPAGARETQYF
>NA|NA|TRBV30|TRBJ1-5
TGTGCCTGGAGTTATCAGGGAAATCAGCCCCAGCATTTT
CAWSYQGNQPQHF
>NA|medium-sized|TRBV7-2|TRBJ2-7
TGTGCCAGCAGCCCCGGTCCGGGCTACGAGCAGTACTTC
CASSPGPGYEQYF
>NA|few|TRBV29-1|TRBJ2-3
TGCAGCGTTGGGGGGAGGACTACCCGCACAGATACGCAGTATTTT
CSVGGRTTRTDTQYF
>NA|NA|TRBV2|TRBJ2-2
TGTGCCAGCAGTAACAGGATCGACTCCGGGGAGCTGTTTTTT
CASSNRIDSGELFF
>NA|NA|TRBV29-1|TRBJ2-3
TGCAGCGGCCGTAGAGGGATTGGCACAGATACGCAGTATTTT
CSGRRGIGTDTQYF
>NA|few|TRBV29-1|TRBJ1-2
TGCAGCGACGCCTCGGCTAACTATGGCTACACCTTC
CSDASANYGYTF
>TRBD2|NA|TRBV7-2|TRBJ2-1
TGTGCCAGCAAAACGGTGAGCGGGAGACCCAATGAGCAGTTCTTC
CASKTVSGRPNEQFF
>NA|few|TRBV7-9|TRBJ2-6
TGTGCCATCAGGCGGGGCGCCCGCTCTGGGGCCAACGTCCTGACTTTC
CAIRRGARSGANVLTF
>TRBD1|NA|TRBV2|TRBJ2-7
TGTGCCAGCAGTTCACAGGGGCGGCCTGCCTACGAGCAGTACTTC
CASSSQGRPAYEQYF
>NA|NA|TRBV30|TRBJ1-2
TGTGCCTGGACAGCGAACTATGGCTACACCTTC
CAWTANYGYTF
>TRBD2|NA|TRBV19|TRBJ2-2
TGTGCCAGTAAGGTACCTAGCGGGATTTACACCGGGGAGCTGTTTTTT
CASKVPSGIYTGELFF
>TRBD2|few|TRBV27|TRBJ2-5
TGTGCCAGCAGTTTCCGACTAGCGGTAACCGGAGAGACCCAGTACTTC
CASSFRLAVTGETQYF
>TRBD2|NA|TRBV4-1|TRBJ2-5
TGCGCCAGCAGCCCTATGGGGCAGGGAGGGGAGACCCAGTACTTC
CASSPMGQGGETQYF
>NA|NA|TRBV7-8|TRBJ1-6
TGTGCCAGCAGCTTAGTCGGGGGGAATTCACCCCTCCACTTT
CASSLVGGNSPLHF
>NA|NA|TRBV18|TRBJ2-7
TGTGCCAGCTCATCAGGGGATTGGAGCTCCTACGAGCAGTACTTC
CASSSGDWSSYEQYF
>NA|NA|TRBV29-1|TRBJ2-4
TGCAGCGTTGGGCGGGCCAAAAACATTCAGTACTTC
CSVGRAKNIQYF
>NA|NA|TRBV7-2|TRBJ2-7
TGTGCCAGCAGCCCCCATGGGGGCGGGAACTACGAGCAGTACTTC
CASSPHGGGNYEQYF
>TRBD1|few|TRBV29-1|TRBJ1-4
TGCAGCGTTGAACGACAGGGCGAAAAACTGTTTTTT
CSVERQGEKLFF
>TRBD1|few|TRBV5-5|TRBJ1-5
TGTGCCAGCAGCCTCCGGACAGGGGATCAGCCCCAGCATTTT
CASSLRTGDQPQHF
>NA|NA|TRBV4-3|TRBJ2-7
TGCGCCAGCAGCCAAGACTGGGGGGCGCGATCCTACGAGCAGTACTTC
CASSQDWGARSYEQYF
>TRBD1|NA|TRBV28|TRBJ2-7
TGTGCCAGCAGTTCGGGACAGGGGCCCTACGAGCAGTACTTC
CASSSGQGPYEQYF
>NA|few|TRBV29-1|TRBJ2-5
TGCAGCGTTGTAGGGAGCAGGGAGTGGGAGACCCAGTACTTC
CSVVGSREWETQYF
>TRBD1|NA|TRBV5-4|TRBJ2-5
TGTGCCAGCAGCTTACAGGGGGCTGTAGAGACCCAGTACTTC
CASSLQGAVETQYF
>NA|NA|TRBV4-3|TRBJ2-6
TGCGCCAGCAGTTTATCGGCCGCCGGGGCCAACGTCCTGACTTTC
CASSLSAAGANVLTF